The entry that follows covers one T cell receptor beta chain sequence. Its antigen has not been determined. Qualities for individual bases were not recorded, and no much larger clone is one base off. From cysteine to phenylalanine, the CDR3 is 16 amino acids long. The kept DNA is CDR3 alone, 48 bases in frame from the first base. This record belongs to a study of blood T cell repertoires in COVID-19 (dated by TCRdb to the early 2020s). Regarding the study in general: Samples covering the acute and convalescent phases of COVID-19 were provided by collaborators in the United States, Italy and Spain. The samples were drawn from two sources: the first 160 participants of the ongoing ImmuneRACE study, and about 1,300 subjects contributed by 6 global collaborators. Deeply sampled blood TCRbeta repertoires from subjects exposed to, actively infected with, or recovered from COVID-19 were included in the dataset. Where available, HLA class I and class II types were obtained from metadata supplied by the sample provider rather than from assay-based typing. Nearly every sample came with metadata listing a de-identified subject ID, COVID-19 status, age in years and sex. A freely available public database, intended as a resource for researchers studying the immune response to SARS-CoV-2, is where the repertoires were released. The material from the prospective study consisted of cDNA or gDNA derived from T cells, B-cell-depleted T cells, or PBMCs. The research as a whole found: Clinical and demographic metadata were provided uncurated, with the amount varying by source and participant.

TCRbeta CDR3 regions were amplified from genomic DNA by means of the immunoSEQ Assay, a bias-controlled multiplex PCR. As for the authors' bioinformatics: Nucleated cell counts per sample were estimated from amplification of reference gene primers within the assay. To quantify the absolute abundance of each unique TCRbeta CDR3 rearrangement, sequence reads were collapsed and filtered. For each sample, productive Simpson clonality was calculated by taking the square root of Simpson's diversity index across productive rearrangements. Sourced from immuneACCESS, this table was stored by TCRdb with only in-frame sequences that have V and J called. A share of the clones is absent; for the studies checked, an unresolved V gene accounts for under half, and the remainder has no known explanation. V and J calls and clone size are given by that table; D and trimming were obtained from the DNA. The sample includes just under 250,000 clones, with around 88% observed a single time. The ten largest clonotypes hold 4.1% of the sample.

Participants in the prospective study were aged roughly 18 to 100 years, lived in some 24 United States geographic areas, and enrolled through a virtual design. Cohort assignment in the prospective study relied on participant-reported clinical history from a screening survey and a study questionnaire. Recovered participants in ImmuneRACE Cohort 3 were defined as having two consecutive negative NP/OP PCR tests, clearance from a healthcare professional, or resolution of symptoms. Each participant in the prospective study had whole blood, serum and a nasopharyngeal or oropharyngeal swab collected by mobile phlebotomists. Prospective study participants could optionally give additional blood draws and questionnaires over a 2-month period. Before DNA extraction, blood samples from the prospective study were shipped at room temperature or frozen.

This sequence was found in a woman in her thirties who had recovered from COVID-19. Sequences were obtained from PBMCs or T cells enriched from blood (not recorded which). The chain is made from TRBV21-1 and TRBJ1-5; whether TRBD1, the table's D call, matches the DNA was not checked. TRBV21-1 is designated a pseudogene. The CDR3 loop reads CASNPDRGVCNQPQHF. The nucleotide sequence reads as follows: TGTGCCAGCAACCCAGACAGGGGGGTGTGCAATCAGCCCCAGCATTTT.